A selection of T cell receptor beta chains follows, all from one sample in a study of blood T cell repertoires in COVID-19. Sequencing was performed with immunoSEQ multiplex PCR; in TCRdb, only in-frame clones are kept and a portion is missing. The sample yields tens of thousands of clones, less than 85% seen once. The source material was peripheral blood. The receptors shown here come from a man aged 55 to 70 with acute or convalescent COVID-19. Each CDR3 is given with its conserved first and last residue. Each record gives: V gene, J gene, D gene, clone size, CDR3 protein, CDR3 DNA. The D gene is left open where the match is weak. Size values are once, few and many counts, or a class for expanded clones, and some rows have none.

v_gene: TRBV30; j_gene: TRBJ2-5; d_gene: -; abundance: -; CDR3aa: CAWRGGGGPQETQYF; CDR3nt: TGTGCCTGGAGAGGGGGCGGGGGGCCTCAAGAGACCCAGTACTTC
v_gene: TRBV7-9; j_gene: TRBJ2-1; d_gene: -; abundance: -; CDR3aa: CASSLGRGTIEQFF; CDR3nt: TGTGCCAGCAGCTTGGGGAGAGGCACGATTGAGCAGTTCTTC
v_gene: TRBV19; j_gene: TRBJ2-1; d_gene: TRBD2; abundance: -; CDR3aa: CASSIVPGGRNEQFF; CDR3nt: TGTGCCAGTAGTATAGTACCGGGAGGCAGGAATGAGCAGTTCTTC
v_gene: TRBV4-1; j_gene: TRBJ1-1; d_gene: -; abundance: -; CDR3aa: CASSQGDEDTEAFF; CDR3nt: TGCGCCAGCAGCCAGGGTGATGAGGACACTGAAGCTTTCTTT
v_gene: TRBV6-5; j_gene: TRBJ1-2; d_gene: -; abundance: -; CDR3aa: CASSTGMDGYTF; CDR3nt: TGTGCCAGCAGCACAGGGATGGATGGCTACACCTTC
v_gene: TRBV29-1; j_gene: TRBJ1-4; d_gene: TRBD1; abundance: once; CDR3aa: CSVVDRGRTEKLFF; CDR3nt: TGCAGCGTTGTAGACAGGGGGCGCACAGAAAAACTGTTTTTT
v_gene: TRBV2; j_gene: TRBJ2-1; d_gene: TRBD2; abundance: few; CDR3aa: CASSGRSSGEQFF; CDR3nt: TGTGCCAGCAGTGGTCGATCTAGCGGTGAGCAGTTCTTC
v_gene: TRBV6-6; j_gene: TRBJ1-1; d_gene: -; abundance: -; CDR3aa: CASSLTPEAFF; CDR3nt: TGTGCCAGCAGCCTGACACCTGAAGCTTTCTTT
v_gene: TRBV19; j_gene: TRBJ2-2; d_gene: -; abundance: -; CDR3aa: CASGGHTGELFF; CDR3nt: TGTGCCAGCGGGGGACACACCGGGGAGCTGTTTTTT
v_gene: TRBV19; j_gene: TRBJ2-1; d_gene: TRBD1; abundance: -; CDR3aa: CASSSAGTGPYNEQFF; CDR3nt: TGTGCCAGTAGTTCCGCCGGGACAGGGCCCTACAATGAGCAGTTCTTC
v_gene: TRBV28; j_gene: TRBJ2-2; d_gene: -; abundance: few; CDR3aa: CASIENGELFF; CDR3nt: TGTGCCAGCATTGAGAACGGGGAGCTGTTTTTT
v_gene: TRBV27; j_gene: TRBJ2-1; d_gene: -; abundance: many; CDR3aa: CASTLRGGNEQFF; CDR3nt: TGTGCCAGCACCCTTAGGGGGGGCAATGAGCAGTTCTTC
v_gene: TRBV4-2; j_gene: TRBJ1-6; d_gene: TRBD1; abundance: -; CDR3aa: CASSQGQVNNSPLHF; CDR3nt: TGTGCCAGCAGCCAGGGACAGGTGAATAATTCACCCCTCCACTTT
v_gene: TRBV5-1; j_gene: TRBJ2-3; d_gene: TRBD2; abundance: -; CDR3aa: CASGTSGRDDTQYF; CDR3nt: TGCGCCAGCGGGACTAGCGGGAGGGATGATACGCAGTATTTT
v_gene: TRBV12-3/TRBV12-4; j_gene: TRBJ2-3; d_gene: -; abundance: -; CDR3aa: CASCSRGDTQYF; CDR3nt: TGTGCCAGCTGTTCGAGGGGGGATACGCAGTATTTT
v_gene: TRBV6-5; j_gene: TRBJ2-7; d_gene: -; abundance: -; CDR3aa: CASSYRLGAFLGEQYF; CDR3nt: TGTGCCAGCAGTTACAGGTTGGGGGCTTTTTTGGGCGAGCAGTACTTC
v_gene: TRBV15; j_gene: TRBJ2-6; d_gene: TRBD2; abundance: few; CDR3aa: CATSRGGTSVSGANVLTF; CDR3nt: TGTGCCACCAGCAGAGGTGGGACTAGCGTTTCTGGGGCCAACGTCCTGACTTTC
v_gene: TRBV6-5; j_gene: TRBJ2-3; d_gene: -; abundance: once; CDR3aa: CASRTTGKDTQYF; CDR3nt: TGTGCCAGCAGAACAACAGGGAAAGATACGCAGTATTTT
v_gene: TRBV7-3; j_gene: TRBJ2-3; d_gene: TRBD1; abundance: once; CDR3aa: CASSNTGGVDTQYF; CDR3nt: TGTGCCAGCAGCAATACAGGGGGAGTGGATACGCAGTATTTT
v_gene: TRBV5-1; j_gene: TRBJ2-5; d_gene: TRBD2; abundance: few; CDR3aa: CASSLAGSGDTQETQYF; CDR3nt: TGCGCCAGCAGCTTGGCCGGTAGCGGGGATACCCAAGAGACCCAGTACTTC
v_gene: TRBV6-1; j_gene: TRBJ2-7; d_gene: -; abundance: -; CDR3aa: CASSEDSSYEQYF; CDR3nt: TGTGCCAGCAGTGAAGACTCATCCTACGAGCAGTACTTC
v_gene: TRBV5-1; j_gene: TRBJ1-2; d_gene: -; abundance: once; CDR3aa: CASSFNRPRDGYTF; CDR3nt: TGCGCCAGCAGCTTTAATAGGCCCAGGGATGGCTACACCTTC
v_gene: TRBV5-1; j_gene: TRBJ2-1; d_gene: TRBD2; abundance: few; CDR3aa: CASSLEASGRYNEQFF; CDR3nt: TGCGCCAGCAGTCTGGAAGCTAGCGGGAGGTACAATGAGCAGTTCTTC
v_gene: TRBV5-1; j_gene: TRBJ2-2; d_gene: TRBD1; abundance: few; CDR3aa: CASSRTGGGELFF; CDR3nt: TGCGCCAGCAGCCGGACAGGGGGAGGGGAGCTGTTTTTT
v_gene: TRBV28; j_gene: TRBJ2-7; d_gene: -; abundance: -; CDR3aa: CASSLTDPPYEQYF; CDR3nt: TGTGCCAGCAGTTTGACAGATCCACCCTACGAGCAGTACTTC
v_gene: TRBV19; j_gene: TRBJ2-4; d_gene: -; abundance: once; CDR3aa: CATQGLLAKNIQYF; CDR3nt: TGTGCCACTCAGGGGTTGCTAGCCAAAAACATTCAGTACTTC
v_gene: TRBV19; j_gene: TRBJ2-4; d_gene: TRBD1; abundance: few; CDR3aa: CAGPPGQGILVKNIQYF; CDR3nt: TGTGCCGGCCCGCCGGGACAGGGGATTTTAGTCAAAAACATTCAGTACTTC
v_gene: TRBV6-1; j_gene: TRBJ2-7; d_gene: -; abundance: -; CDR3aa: CASSEQAASYEQYF; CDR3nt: TGTGCCAGCAGTGAACAAGCAGCGTCCTACGAGCAGTACTTC
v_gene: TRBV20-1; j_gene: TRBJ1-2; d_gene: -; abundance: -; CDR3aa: CSASSVYGYTF; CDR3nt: TGCAGTGCTAGTTCGGTTTATGGCTACACCTTC
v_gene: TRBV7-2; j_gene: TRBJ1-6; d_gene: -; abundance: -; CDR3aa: CASSLPLYNSPLHF; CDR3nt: TGTGCCAGCAGCTTACCTCTCTATAATTCACCCCTCCACTTT
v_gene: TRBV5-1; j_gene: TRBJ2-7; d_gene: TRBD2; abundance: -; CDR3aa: CASSRTSGSYEQYF; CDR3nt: TGCGCCAGCAGCCGAACTAGCGGGAGCTACGAGCAGTACTTC
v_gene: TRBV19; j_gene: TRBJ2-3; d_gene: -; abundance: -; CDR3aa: CASSIRVSPSSTDTQYF; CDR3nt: TGTGCCAGTAGTATCAGGGTTTCACCTAGTAGCACAGATACGCAGTATTTT
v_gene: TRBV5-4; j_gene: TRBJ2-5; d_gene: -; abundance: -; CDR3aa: CASSTAGMETQYF; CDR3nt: TGTGCCAGCAGCACCGCGGGAATGGAGACCCAGTACTTC
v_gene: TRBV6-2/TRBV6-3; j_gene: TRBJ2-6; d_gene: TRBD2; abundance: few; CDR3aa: CASSYSKVAGEFGANVLTF; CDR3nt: TGTGCCAGCAGTTACTCAAAGGTAGCGGGAGAATTTGGGGCCAACGTCCTGACTTTC
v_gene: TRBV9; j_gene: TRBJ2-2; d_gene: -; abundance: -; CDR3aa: CASSVDYPNTGELFF; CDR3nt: TGTGCCAGCAGCGTAGACTACCCGAACACCGGGGAGCTGTTTTTT
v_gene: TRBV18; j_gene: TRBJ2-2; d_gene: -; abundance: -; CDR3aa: CASSPSGSHTGELFF; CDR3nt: TGTGCCAGCTCACCGTCGGGATCACACACCGGGGAGCTGTTTTTT
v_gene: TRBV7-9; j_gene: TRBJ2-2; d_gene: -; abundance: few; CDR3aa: CASSKRATNTGELFF; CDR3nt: TGTGCCAGCAGTAAGCGCGCGACGAACACCGGGGAGCTGTTTTTT
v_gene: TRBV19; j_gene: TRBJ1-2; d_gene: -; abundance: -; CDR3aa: CASREFGGYTF; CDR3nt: TGTGCCAGTCGGGAGTTTGGTGGCTACACCTTC
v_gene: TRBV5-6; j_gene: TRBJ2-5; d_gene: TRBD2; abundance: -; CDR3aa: CASSLELERGDLSQYF; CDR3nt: TGTGCCAGCAGCTTGGAACTTGAGCGGGGGGATTTGTCCCAGTACTTC
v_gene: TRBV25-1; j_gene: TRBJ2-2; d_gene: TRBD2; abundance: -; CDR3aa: CASSDILAGTGELFF; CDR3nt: TGTGCCAGCAGTGATATCTTAGCGGGGACCGGGGAGCTGTTTTTT
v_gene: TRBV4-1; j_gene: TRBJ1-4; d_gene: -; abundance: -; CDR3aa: CASSQSRGGYEKLFF; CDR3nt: TGCGCCAGCAGCCAATCTAGGGGGGGTTATGAAAAACTGTTTTTT
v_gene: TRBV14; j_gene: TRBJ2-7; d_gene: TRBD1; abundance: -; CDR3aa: CASSPPRQGADQLNLSYEQYF; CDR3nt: TGTGCCAGCAGCCCCCCCCGACAGGGGGCGGACCAACTCAATCTCTCCTACGAGCAGTACTTC
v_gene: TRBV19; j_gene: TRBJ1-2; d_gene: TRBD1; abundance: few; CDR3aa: CASSEGDRFNYGYTF; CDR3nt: TGTGCCAGTAGTGAAGGGGACAGGTTTAACTATGGCTACACCTTC
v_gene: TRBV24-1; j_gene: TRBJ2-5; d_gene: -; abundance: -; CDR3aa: CATSVKDSQETQYF; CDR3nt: TGTGCCACCAGTGTCAAGGACAGCCAAGAGACCCAGTACTTC
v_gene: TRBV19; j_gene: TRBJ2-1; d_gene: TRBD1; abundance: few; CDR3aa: CASSMGQGLDEQFF; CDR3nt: TGTGCCAGTAGTATGGGACAGGGGTTGGATGAGCAGTTCTTC
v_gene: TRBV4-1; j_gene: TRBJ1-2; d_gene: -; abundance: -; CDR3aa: CASSQDKRGSYGYTF; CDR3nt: TGCGCCAGCAGCCAAGATAAAAGGGGAAGCTATGGCTACACCTTC
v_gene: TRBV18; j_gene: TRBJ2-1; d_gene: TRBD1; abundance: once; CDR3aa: CASSRFTGGEQFF; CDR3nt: TGTGCCAGCTCACGGTTCACAGGGGGTGAGCAGTTCTTC
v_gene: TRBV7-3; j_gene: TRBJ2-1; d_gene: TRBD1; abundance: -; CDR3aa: CASSSQGEFPNEQFF; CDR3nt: TGTGCCAGCAGCTCGCAGGGGGAATTTCCCAATGAGCAGTTCTTC
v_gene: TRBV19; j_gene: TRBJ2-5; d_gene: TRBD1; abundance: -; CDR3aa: CASSIGQGARETQYF; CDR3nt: TGTGCCAGTAGTATTGGTCAGGGGGCGAGGGAGACCCAGTACTTC
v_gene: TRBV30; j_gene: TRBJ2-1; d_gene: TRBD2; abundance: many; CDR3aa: CAWTSGYNEQFF; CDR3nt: TGTGCCTGGACTAGCGGGTACAATGAGCAGTTCTTC
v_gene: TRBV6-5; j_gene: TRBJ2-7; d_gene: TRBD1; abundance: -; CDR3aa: CASSWDRESGYEQYF; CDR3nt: TGTGCCAGCAGTTGGGACAGGGAGAGTGGCTACGAGCAGTACTTC
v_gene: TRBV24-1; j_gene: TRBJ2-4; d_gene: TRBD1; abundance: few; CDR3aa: CATSDAGQGGKNIQYF; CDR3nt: TGTGCCACCAGTGACGCAGGACAGGGTGGCAAAAACATTCAGTACTTC
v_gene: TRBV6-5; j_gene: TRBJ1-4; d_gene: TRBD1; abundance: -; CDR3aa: CASRWTGENEKLFF; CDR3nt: TGTGCCAGCAGGTGGACAGGAGAAAATGAAAAACTGTTTTTT
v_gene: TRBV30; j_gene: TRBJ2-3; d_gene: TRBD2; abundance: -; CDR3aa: CAWSLSGGSDTQYF; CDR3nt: TGTGCCTGGAGCTTGAGCGGGGGTTCAGATACGCAGTATTTT
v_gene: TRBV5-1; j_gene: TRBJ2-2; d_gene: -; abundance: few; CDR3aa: CASSSQGQPNTGELFF; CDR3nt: TGCGCCAGCAGCTCGCAGGGGCAGCCGAACACCGGGGAGCTGTTTTTT
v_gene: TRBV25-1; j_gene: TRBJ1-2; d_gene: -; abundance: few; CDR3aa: CASRPIGGDYGYTF; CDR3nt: TGTGCCAGCAGACCCATTGGGGGGGACTATGGCTACACCTTC
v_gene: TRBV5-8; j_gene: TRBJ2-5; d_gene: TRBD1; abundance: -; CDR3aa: CASSWGKTGDRGETQYF; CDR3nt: TGTGCCAGCAGCTGGGGAAAGACAGGGGATAGAGGAGAGACCCAGTACTTC
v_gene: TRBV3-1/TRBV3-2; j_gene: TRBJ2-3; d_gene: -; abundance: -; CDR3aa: CASSHVSGGRVDTQYF; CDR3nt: TGTGCCAGCAGCCATGTATCGGGGGGCCGAGTGGATACGCAGTATTTT